The T cell receptor (beta chain) under discussion was sequenced for a study of blood T cell repertoires in COVID-19. Study-wide context: COVID-19 samples collected from the United States, Italy and Spain covered acute and convalescent phases. T cells, B-cell-depleted T cells, or PBMCs provided the cDNA or gDNA that served as material.

As handled by the study authors: Reference gene primer amplification yielded estimated nucleated cell counts. TCRdb's copy holds only in-frame clones and misses some; the assay was immunoSEQ multiplex PCR. The DNA was the basis for D and trimming; V, J and clone size are from that table. The sample lists roughly 300,000 clones; 80% to 85% were seen once. This CDR3 spans 14 amino acids. The germline CDR1 and CDR2 sequences are LGHNA and YSLEER. V shed 0 bases and J shed 4 bases, with 9 bases lying between them. This TCR was recovered from a woman in her fifties or sixties with active or convalescent COVID-19. V is TRBV4-3 and J is TRBJ1-1; D is uncertain. Sequenced input: peripheral blood. As DNA, the CDR3 is TGCGCCAGCAGCCAAGATCGGGTGGGCACTGAAGCTTTCTTT. The encoded protein is CASSQDRVGTEAFF.